The T cell receptor (beta chain) under discussion was sequenced for a study of blood T cell repertoires in COVID-19. Study as a whole: PBMCs, B-cell-depleted T cells, or T cells provided the cDNA or gDNA that made up the material.

One Seattle source followed patients from active infection through their disease course. Per the original methods: Estimation of nucleated cell counts relied on the amplification of reference gene primers. TCRdb's table, derived via immunoSEQ multiplex PCR, lists solely in-frame clones and lacks some. The DNA was the basis for D and trimming; V, J and clone size are from that table. Counted here are 400,000 or so clones, 75% to 90% occurring once; the ten biggest clones make up approximately 1.5%. The source material was peripheral blood. This TCR derives from a woman in her thirties or forties with COVID-19, enrolled during active disease.

The CDR3 loop reads CASSPDRGWNSPLHF. The CDR3 DNA is TGTGCCAGCAGTCCAGACAGGGGTTGGAATTCACCCCTCCACTTT. V usage is TRBV28 and J usage is TRBJ1-6, with 8 bases fitting TRBD1. Germline lookup yields CDR1 MDHEN and CDR2 SYDVKM. The CDR3 has 15 residues. V was clipped by 5 bases and J by 7 bases; unmatched bases: 7.